The table lists the clone carrying this T cell receptor (beta chain) with many counts. Its antigen is not identified. This record comes from a study of metastatic and nonmetastatic thyroid tumors. Study-wide results and limits: Malignant thyroid tumors reportedly had TCR beta diversity that was significantly higher than in benign nodules, in blood and tumor.

TCRdb reassembled clones from the PCR reads with MiXCR. The table includes roughly 48,000 clones, over 15% detected once. Prior to thyroid surgery, none of the patients had received any treatment. The source is a female donor with papillary thyroid cancer or a benign thyroid nodule (not recorded which). Some clones in this sample may be carry-over from other donors' samples. What was sequenced was blood.

CDR3 sequence: CSVDWPGQRTEAFF. CDR3 nucleotide sequence: TGCAGCGTTGATTGGCCGGGACAGAGGACTGAAGCTTTCTTT. V usage is TRBV29-1 and J usage is TRBJ1-1, with 7 bases matching TRBD1. The CDR3 consists of 14 residues. The V gene's germline CDR1 is SQVTM and CDR2 ANQGSEA. Trimming took 3 bases from V and 5 from J; bases not matched to a gene: 9.